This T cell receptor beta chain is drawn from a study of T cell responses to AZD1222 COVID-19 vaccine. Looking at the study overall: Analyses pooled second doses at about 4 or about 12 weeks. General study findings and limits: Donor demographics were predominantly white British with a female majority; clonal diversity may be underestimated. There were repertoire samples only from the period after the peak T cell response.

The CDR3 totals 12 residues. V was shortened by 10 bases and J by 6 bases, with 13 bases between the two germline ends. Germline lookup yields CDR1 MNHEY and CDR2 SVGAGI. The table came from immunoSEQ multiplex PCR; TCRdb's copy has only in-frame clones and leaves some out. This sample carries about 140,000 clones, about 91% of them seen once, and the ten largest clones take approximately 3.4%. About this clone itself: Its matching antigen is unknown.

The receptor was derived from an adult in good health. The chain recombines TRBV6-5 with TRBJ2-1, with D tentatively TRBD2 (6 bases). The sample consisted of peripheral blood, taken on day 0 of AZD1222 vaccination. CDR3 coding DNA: TGTGCCACTAGGGACTTAATCAATGAGCAGTTCTTC. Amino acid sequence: CATRDLINEQFF.